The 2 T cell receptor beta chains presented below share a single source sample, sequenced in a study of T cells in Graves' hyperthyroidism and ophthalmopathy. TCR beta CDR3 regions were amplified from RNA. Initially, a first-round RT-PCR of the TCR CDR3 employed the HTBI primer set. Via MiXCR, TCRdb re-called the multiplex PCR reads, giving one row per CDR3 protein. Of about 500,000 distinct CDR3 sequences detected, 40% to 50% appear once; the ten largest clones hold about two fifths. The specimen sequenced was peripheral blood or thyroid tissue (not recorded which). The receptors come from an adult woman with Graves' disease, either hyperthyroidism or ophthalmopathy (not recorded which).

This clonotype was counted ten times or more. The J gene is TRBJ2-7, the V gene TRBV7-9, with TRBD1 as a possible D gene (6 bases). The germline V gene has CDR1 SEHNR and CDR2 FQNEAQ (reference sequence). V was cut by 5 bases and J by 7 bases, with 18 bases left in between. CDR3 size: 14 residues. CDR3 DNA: TGTGCCAGCAGCCTACCAGGGGAAGTCTCGGAGCAGTACTTC. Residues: CASSLPGEVSEQYF.

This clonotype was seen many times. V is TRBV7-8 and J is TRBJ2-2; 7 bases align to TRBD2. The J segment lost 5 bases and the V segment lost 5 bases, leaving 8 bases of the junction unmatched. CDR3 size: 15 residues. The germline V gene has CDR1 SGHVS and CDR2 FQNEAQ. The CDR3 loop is CASSLGLGLTGELFF. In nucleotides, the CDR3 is TGTGCCAGCAGCCTAGGACTAGGGTTAACCGGGGAGCTGTTTTTT.